This T cell receptor (beta chain) was retrieved from a study of T cell repertoires in cytomegalovirus infection. For the study at large: Well-studied HLA-B-restricted CMV epitopes were used in the study alongside recently identified HLA-C-restricted ones. Public TCR beta signatures indicated both CMV infection and matching HLA type. Study conclusions and caveats: HLA-C-restricted, CMV-specific TCR beta clonotypes were dominant ex vivo.

This clonotype was seen a handful of times. The antigen remains undetermined. From the reads, TCRdb called clonotypes with MiXCR, one entry per CDR3 protein. This sample yields hundreds of thousands of distinct CDR3 sequences, of which 30% to 40% are seen a single time; 15% to 20% belongs to the top ten. The TCR was taken from a human donor in good health (CMV status not recorded). Some clones in this sample may be carry-over from other donors' samples. Source: cultured PBMCs, taken from culture after CMV antigen stimulation.

The CDR3 spells CASSDIWGPNYGYTF. The DNA for the CDR3 is TGCGCCAGCAGCGACATATGGGGGCCCAACTATGGCTACACCTTC. The chain is built from TRBV4-1 and TRBJ1-2; tentatively, D is TRBD1 (6 bases). Germline-derived CDR1 and CDR2 are MGHRA and YSYEKL. The CDR3 totals 15 residues. Deletions cut 5 bases from V and 2 bases from J, with 15 bases between.